This T cell receptor beta chain was sequenced during a study of beta chain features in type 1 diabetes. General study findings and limits: In type 1 diabetes patients, VDJ junctions had fewer insertions; deletions at these junctions were more frequent.

Sorting of CD4+ naive, central memory, regulatory and stem cell-like memory cells was performed via CD45RO/CCR7/CD25/CD127/CD95/CD27. On this clone: What it binds is not known.

Sequencing targeted expressed TCRB transcripts, as all isolated RNA had been reverse transcribed. Produced via immunoSEQ multiplex PCR; TCRdb's table is partial and in-frame only. The sample lists under 250,000 clones, roughly 13% occurring once. This CDR3 has 15 amino acids. CDR1 is SGHDT, CDR2 YYEEEE, per germline. V shed 1 base, J shed 8 bases, and the junction held 9 bases outside the gene matches. What was sequenced was naive CD4+ T cells from blood. The sequence came from a middle-aged woman in good health. The chain carries TRBV5-6 and TRBJ2-4, with 7 bases lining up with TRBD2. The DNA for the CDR3 is TGTGCCAGCAGCTTGATGGGGGGGACTGGCGACATTCAGTACTTC. Translation gives CASSLMGGTGDIQYF.